This T cell receptor (beta chain) was found in a study of blood T cell repertoires in COVID-19 (dated by TCRdb to the early 2020s). Looking at the study overall: The collaborator samples originated in the United States, Italy and Spain and spanned the acute and convalescent phases of COVID-19. The material from the prospective study consisted of cDNA or gDNA derived from T cells, B-cell-depleted T cells, or PBMCs. Subjects who had been exposed to COVID-19, were actively infected with it, or had recovered from it provided the deeply sampled blood TCRbeta repertoires that made up the dataset. The repertoires were released in a freely available public database meant as a resource for research on the immune response to SARS-CoV-2. The samples were drawn from the first 160 participants of the ongoing ImmuneRACE study and from 1,254 subjects provided by 6 global collaborators. Sample metadata almost always included a de-identified subject ID, COVID-19 status, age in years and sex. HLA class I and class II types, where available, came from metadata supplied by the sample provider rather than from assay-based typing. What the research found in general, with its limitations: Clinical and demographic metadata were provided uncurated, with the amount varying by source and participant.

The immunoSEQ Assay, a bias-controlled multiplex PCR, was used to amplify TCRbeta CDR3 regions from genomic DNA. Processing in the source paper ran as follows. The number of nucleated cells in each sample was estimated by amplification of reference gene primers within the assay. Sequence reads were collapsed and filtered to measure the absolute abundance of every unique TCRbeta CDR3 rearrangement. For each sample, productive Simpson clonality was calculated by taking the square root of Simpson's diversity index across productive rearrangements. TCRdb mirrors the immuneACCESS table, restricted to in-frame sequences. Some clones are absent from its copies; in checked studies, under half trace to an unresolved V gene, and the reason for the others is unknown. The V and J calls and clone size come from that table; D and trimming were worked out from the DNA. The sample contains about 68,000 clones, 65% to 90% of them found a single time. The ten biggest clones cover about 23% of the sample.

Comment on this clone: Its antigen is unknown. No per-base quality is available; no much larger clone lies one base away.

Collaborating institutions collected whole blood in K2EDTA tubes following their own protocols. For TCRbeta analysis, collaborators shipped samples as frozen whole blood, isolated PBMCs, or DNA extracted from either of those sample types. Via the germline V gene (reference sequence), CDR1 is MNHEY and CDR2 SMNVEV. The CDR3, cysteine through phenylalanine, is 16 amino acids long. Only the CDR3 DNA stays, 48 bases, in frame from base 1. Here V drops 4 bases and J drops 3 bases, and the junction holds 11 bases not matched to any gene. The rearranged segments are TRBV27 and TRBJ2-7; a stretch of 8 junction bases matches TRBD1. Sequences were obtained from peripheral blood. This TCR was recovered from a man in his fifties with acute or convalescent COVID-19. The base sequence is TGTGCCAGCAGTTCCTCCTCGGGACAGGTTTTCTACGAGCAGTACTTC. It translates as CASSSSSGQVFYEQYF.